This T cell receptor (beta chain) comes out of a study of blood T cell repertoires in COVID-19. In the study overall: From T cells, B-cell-depleted T cells, or PBMCs came the material, which was cDNA or gDNA.

Measured with immunoSEQ multiplex PCR; TCRdb has only the in-frame clones, and not every one. The table includes approximately 500,000 clones, 88% detected once. Each participant's cohort was designated according to participant-reported clinical history. V was pared by 5 bases and J by 4 bases, with 9 bases of the junction left unmatched. Germline V CDR1 and CDR2: SGHTA, FQGNSA. The CDR3 is made up of 15 amino acids. The receptor was isolated from a woman aged 40-49 years who had recovered from COVID-19. Sequences were obtained from PBMCs or T cells enriched from blood (not recorded which). This chain joins TRBV7-2 and TRBJ1-2, with 8 bases fitting TRBD1. CDR3 in DNA: TGTGCCAGCAGCAGACAGGGACAGGACCTCTATGGCTACACCTTC. It translates to CASSRQGQDLYGYTF.